This entry lists 11 T cell receptor beta chains sequenced from one sample in a study of blood T cell repertoires in COVID-19. Libraries were prepared by immunoSEQ multiplex PCR; TCRdb keeps only in-frame clonotypes and omits some of them. Of under 300,000 clones listed, around 81% are singletons. The sequenced sample consisted of peripheral blood. The receptors originated from a man aged 25 to 45 who had recovered from COVID-19.

The genes are TRBV6-1 and TRBJ2-5; D perhaps matches TRBD1 (6 bases). Germline V gene data show CDR1 as MNHNS and CDR2 as SASEGT. Trimming left V 1 base short and J 5 bases short, with 17 bases between. The CDR3 has 16 residues. CDR3 DNA sequence: TGTGCCAGCAGTGAAGGTTGGTGGGGGCGGCAGGAGACCCAGTACTTC. Amino acid sequence: CASSEGWWGRQETQYF.

The chain joins TRBV5-4 to TRBJ2-3, with 14 bases that match TRBD2. CDR3 length: 14 amino acids. J was trimmed by 8 bases and V by 10 bases; bases with no gene match: 9. Germline V CDR1 and CDR2: SGHNT, YYREEE (reference sequence). The CDR3 region is CAVGTSGGITTQYF. The CDR3 DNA reads as TGTGCCGTTGGGACTAGCGGGGGAATAACTACGCAGTATTTT.

The rearrangement links TRBV25-1 to TRBJ2-5; tentative D call: TRBD2 (7 bases). Germline CDR1 and CDR2: MGHDK and SYGVNS. The germline V and J ends were trimmed by 4 bases and 3 bases, with 15 bases remaining between them. This CDR3 region has 15 residues. In nucleotides, the CDR3 is TGTGCCAGCAGTGGTGGAACAGGGACTAAAGAGACCCAGTACTTC. Protein sequence: CASSGGTGTKETQYF.

The rearrangement joins TRBV7-9 to TRBJ1-3, with D possibly being TRBD1 (5 bases). Trimming cost V 11 bases and J 4 bases, with 15 bases left between them. Germline assignment: CDR1 SEHNR and CDR2 FQNEAQ (reference sequence). The CDR3 covers 13 residues. This CDR3 reads CAASGVGGNTIYF. CDR3 DNA: TGTGCCGCCTCGGGGGTGGGAGGAAACACCATATATTTT.

The genes are TRBV28 and TRBJ1-5, with D tentatively TRBD1 (5 bases). The length of the CDR3 is 14 residues. Per germline, CDR1 MDHEN and CDR2 SYDVKM. V lost 6 bases, J lost 7 bases, and 16 bases lay in between. This chain's CDR3 is CASSQWGREQPQHF. The CDR3, as DNA: TGTGCCAGCAGCCAATGGGGGAGGGAGCAGCCCCAGCATTTT.

This clone was seen only a few times. CDR3 nucleotides: TGTGCCAGCAGCTTAGGTCAGGGGGCCTACAATGAGCAGTTCTTC. It codes for CASSLGQGAYNEQFF. This chain joins TRBV7-9 and TRBJ2-1; 7 positions match TRBD1. V shed 1 base, J shed 2 bases, and the junction held 2 bases outside the gene matches. The V gene's germline CDR1 is SEHNR and CDR2 FQNEAQ (reference sequence). This CDR3 has 15 amino acids.

This clone appeared a single time. This sequence joins TRBV9 and TRBJ2-2, with TRBD1 matching over 8 bases. The germline V gene has CDR1 SGDLS and CDR2 YYNGEE. This CDR3 is 15 amino acids long. V shed 4 bases and J 1 base; nucleotides not matched to a gene: 3. In nucleotides, the CDR3 is TGTGCCAGCAGCACACAGGGGGGGAACACCGGGGAGCTGTTTTTT. This translates into CASSTQGGNTGELFF.

This chain links TRBV3-1 (or the pseudogene TRBV3-2) with TRBJ1-1; 11 bases fit TRBD1. With 5 bases clipped from V and 6 bases from J, the junction kept 8 bases outside the gene matches. This CDR3 is built from 15 residues. Per germline, CDR1 LGHDT and CDR2 YNNKEL (reference sequence). CDR3 protein: CASSDGQGANAEAFF. Here the CDR3 DNA reads TGTGCCAGCAGCGACGGACAGGGGGCTAACGCTGAAGCTTTCTTT.

The chain couples TRBV3-1 (or the pseudogene TRBV3-2) to TRBJ2-2, with TRBD2 matching 8 bases. Trimming cost V 7 bases and J 1 base; bases outside gene matches: 8. Germline V CDR1 and CDR2: LGHDT, YNNKEL (reference sequence). The CDR3 is 16 amino acids. Here the CDR3 reads CASTSLAGKNTGELFF. The CDR3 nucleotides read TGTGCCAGCACTTCCTTAGCGGGAAAGAACACCGGGGAGCTGTTTTTT.

This chain joins TRBV9 and TRBJ1-3, with TRBD1 identical over 7 bases. Germline V gene sequence: CDR1 SGDLS, CDR2 YYNGEE. V lost 2 bases and J lost 2; bases outside the gene matches: 4. The CDR3 is made up of 15 amino acids. The CDR3 sequence is CASSVEGAAGNTIYF. CDR3 in DNA: TGTGCCAGCAGCGTCGAGGGGGCCGCTGGAAACACCATATATTTT.

CDR3 bases: TGTGCCAGCTCCCCTCTGCCTACGGGTGAAAAACTGTTTTTT. It encodes CASSPLPTGEKLFF. The rearrangement uses TRBV2 and TRBJ1-4; D ambiguous. Between the trimmed V and J ends, which lost 8 bases and 7 bases, there was a span of 17 bases. Per germline, CDR1 SNHLY and CDR2 FYNNEI. CDR3 length: 14 residues.